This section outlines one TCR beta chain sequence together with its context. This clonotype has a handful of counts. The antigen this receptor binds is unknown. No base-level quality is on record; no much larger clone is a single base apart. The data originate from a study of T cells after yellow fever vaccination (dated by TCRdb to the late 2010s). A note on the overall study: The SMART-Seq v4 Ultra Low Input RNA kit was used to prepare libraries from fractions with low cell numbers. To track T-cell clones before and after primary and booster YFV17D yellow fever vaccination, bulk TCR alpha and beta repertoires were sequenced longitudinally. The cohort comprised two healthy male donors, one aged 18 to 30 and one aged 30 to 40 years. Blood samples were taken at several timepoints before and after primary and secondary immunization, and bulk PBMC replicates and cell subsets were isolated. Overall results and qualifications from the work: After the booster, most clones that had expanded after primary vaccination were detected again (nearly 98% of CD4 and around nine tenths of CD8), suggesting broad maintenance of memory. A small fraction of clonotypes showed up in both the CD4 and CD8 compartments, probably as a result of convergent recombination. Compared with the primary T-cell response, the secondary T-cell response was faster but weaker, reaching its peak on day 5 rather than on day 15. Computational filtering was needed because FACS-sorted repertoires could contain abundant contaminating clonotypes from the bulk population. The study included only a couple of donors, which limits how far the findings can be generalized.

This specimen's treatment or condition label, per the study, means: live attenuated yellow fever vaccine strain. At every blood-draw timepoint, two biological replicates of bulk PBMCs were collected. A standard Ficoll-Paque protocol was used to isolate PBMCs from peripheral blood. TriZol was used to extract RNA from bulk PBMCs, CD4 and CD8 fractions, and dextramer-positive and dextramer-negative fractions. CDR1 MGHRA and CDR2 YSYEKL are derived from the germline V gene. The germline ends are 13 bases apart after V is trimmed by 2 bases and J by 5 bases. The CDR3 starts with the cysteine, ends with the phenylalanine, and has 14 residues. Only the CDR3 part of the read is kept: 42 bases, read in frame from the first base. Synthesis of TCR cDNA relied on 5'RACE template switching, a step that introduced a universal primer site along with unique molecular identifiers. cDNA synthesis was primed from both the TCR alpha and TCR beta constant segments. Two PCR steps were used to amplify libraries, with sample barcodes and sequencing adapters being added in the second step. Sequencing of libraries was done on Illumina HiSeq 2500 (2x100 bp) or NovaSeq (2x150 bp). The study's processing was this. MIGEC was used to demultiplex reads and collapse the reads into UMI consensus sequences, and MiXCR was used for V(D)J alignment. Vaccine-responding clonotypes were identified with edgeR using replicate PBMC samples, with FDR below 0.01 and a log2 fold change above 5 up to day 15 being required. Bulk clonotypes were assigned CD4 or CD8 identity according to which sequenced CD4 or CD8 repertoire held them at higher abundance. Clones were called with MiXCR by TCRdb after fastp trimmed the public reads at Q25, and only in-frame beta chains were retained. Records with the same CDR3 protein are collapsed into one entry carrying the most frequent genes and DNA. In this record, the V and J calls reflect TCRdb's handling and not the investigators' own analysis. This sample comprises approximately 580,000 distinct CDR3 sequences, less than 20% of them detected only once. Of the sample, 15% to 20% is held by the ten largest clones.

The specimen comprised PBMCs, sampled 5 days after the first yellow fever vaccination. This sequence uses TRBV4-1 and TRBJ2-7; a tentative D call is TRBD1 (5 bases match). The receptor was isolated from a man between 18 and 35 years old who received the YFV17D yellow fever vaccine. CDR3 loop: CASSQTPGRDEQYF. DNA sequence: TGCGCCAGCAGCCAAACCCCGGGCAGGGACGAGCAGTACTTC.